The 17 T cell receptor beta chains given below trace back to one sample, sequenced in a study of human T cells and chemical hapten exposure. TCRdb processed the RACE reads anew with MiXCR; each CDR3 protein has one entry. The sample has more than 75,000 distinct CDR3 sequences; roughly 8.8% are singletons. Time point: pre-sensitization, week 0. Treatment here: therapeutic diphenylcyclopropenone sensitization with weekly scalp DPC. The specimen was whole blood, collected in connection with sensitization to the hapten diphenylcyclopropenone (DPC). Receptors originate from a woman between 35 and 50 years old with alopecia areata. Some clones in this sample may be carry-over from other donors' samples.

This clonotype was detected many times. The V and J genes are TRBV11-2 and TRBJ2-7; possibly TRBD2 for D (5 bases). Germline CDR1 is SGHAT and CDR2 is FQNNGV. Trimming shortened V by 1 base and J by 7 bases, and 11 bases separated the two germline ends. This CDR3 contains 13 residues. The CDR3 region is CASSLAGVEEQYF. CDR3 in DNA: TGTGCCAGCAGCTTAGCCGGGGTTGAAGAGCAGTACTTC.

In the case of this clonotype: Its ends do not fully match the called genes, so a read error is possible. The chain carries TRBV28 and TRBJ2-7; 13 bases map to TRBD2. The CDR3 totals 16 residues. The germline V gene encodes CDR1 MDHEN and CDR2 SYDVKM. In nucleotides, the CDR3 is TGTGTCAGCAGTTTAAGACTAGCGGGGGGCTCCTACGAGCAGTACTTC. Protein sequence: CVSSLRLAGGSYEQYF.

This clonotype occurred many times. V gene TRBV7-2 combines with J gene TRBJ1-1, with D hard to call. Trimming pared 5 bases from V and 2 bases from J, leaving 9 bases between. The CDR3 length is 13 residues. CDR1 is SGHTA, CDR2 FQGNSA, per germline. The CDR3 is CASSQPPNTEAFF. As DNA, the CDR3 is TGTGCCAGCAGCCAACCACCCAACACTGAAGCTTTCTTT.

This clonotype appeared a few times. The CDR3 region has the DNA TGTGCCAGCACCCATCTAGCGGGGGGGCCTGGAGAGCAGTACTTC. Translation gives CASTHLAGGPGEQYF. This chain links TRBV3-1 with TRBJ2-7; the match to TRBD2 covers 12 bases. The ends lost 7 bases at V and 7 bases at J; junction bases unmatched: 11. The CDR3 contains 15 residues. The germline V gene encodes CDR1 LGHDT and CDR2 YNNKEL (reference sequence).

This clonotype was recorded at least ten times. One junction end disagrees with the germline gene, perhaps due to a read error. This rearrangement joins TRBV30 to TRBJ2-7, with TRBD1 matching over 11 bases. CDR1 and CDR2 (germline): GTSNPN, SVGIG (reference sequence). The CDR3 is 13 residues long. The CDR3 reads CAWRTPVGTGGRF. DNA of the CDR3: TGTGCCTGGAGAACCCCAGTCGGGACAGGGGGGCGCTTC.

The J gene is TRBJ1-1, the V gene TRBV6-5; D may be TRBD1 (6 bases). The germline V gene encodes CDR1 MNHEY and CDR2 SVGAGI. The CDR3 is 14 residues long. The V and J ends lost 2 bases and 3 bases respectively, with 10 bases between them. This chain's CDR3 is CASSYGGGYTEAFF. The CDR3 DNA follows: TGTGCCAGCAGTTACGGGGGGGGCTACACTGAAGCTTTCTTT.

The chain uses TRBV11-2 and TRBJ1-1; TRBD1 might be the D (5 bases). The germline gives CDR1 SGHAT, CDR2 FQNNGV. The length of the CDR3 is 15 residues. V was trimmed by 4 bases and J by 4 bases, leaving 16 bases between them. In DNA, the CDR3 is TGTGCCAGCAGCTCCTTCCGGGGGGTGGGCACTGAAGCTTTCTTT. It is translated as CASSSFRGVGTEAFF.

This clonotype was detected a few times. The CDR3: CASSESGEDTQYF. CDR3 bases: TGCGCCAGCAGTGAGTCGGGGGAGGATACGCAGTATTTT. The chain links TRBV10-1 to TRBJ2-3; D possibly matches TRBD1 or TRBD2 (5 bases each). Germline V gene data show CDR1 as WNHNN and CDR2 as SYGVQD (reference sequence). V dropped 0 bases and J dropped 6 bases, with 7 bases sitting between them. The CDR3 sequence is 13 residues long.

J is TRBJ2-1 and V is TRBV28, with 8 bases aligning to TRBD2. The CDR3 extends over 13 amino acids. The trim removed 7 bases at V and 7 bases at J, leaving 6 bases unmatched. Germline CDR1 MDHEN, CDR2 SYDVKM. The chain's CDR3 is CASKLSGANEQFF. The DNA of the CDR3 is TGTGCCAGCAAACTTAGCGGGGCAAATGAGCAGTTCTTC. Together with reference TRBV28 and TRBJ2-1, the CDR3 gives the full variable domain: DVKVTQSSRYLVKRTGEKVFLECVQDMDHENMFWYRQDPGLGLRLIYFSYDVKMKEKGDIPEGYSVSREKKERFSLILESASTNQTSMYLCASKLSGANEQFFGPGTRLTVL.

This clonotype was detected ten times or more. The chain employs TRBV19 and TRBJ2-7, with 7 positions matching TRBD2. This CDR3 has 13 residues. In germline, CDR1 is LNHDA, CDR2 SQIVND (reference sequence). V shed 5 bases and J 7 bases; nucleotides not matched to a gene: 8. The CDR3 sequence is CASSGGLGGEQYF. DNA for the CDR3: TGTGCCAGTAGTGGAGGACTGGGAGGGGAGCAGTACTTC.

This clonotype was detected ten times or more. The chain joins TRBV4-3 to TRBJ1-5; D not resolved. The germline V and J ends were trimmed by 0 bases and 9 bases, with 15 bases remaining between them. Germline values: CDR1 LGHNA, CDR2 YSLEER. The CDR3 sequence is 15 residues long. The CDR3 reads CASSQEFGGSGPQHF. The CDR3, as DNA: TGCGCCAGCAGCCAAGAATTTGGAGGGTCCGGGCCCCAGCATTTT.

The chain has TRBV14 and TRBJ2-1; 8 bases match TRBD2. This CDR3 contains 15 residues. V shed 4 bases and J 14 bases; nucleotides not matched to a gene: 16. Germline lookup yields CDR1 SGHDN and CDR2 FVKESK. CDR3 nucleotides: TGTGCCAGCAGCCCGCTGTTATTAGCGGGATCAAAGGAGTTCTTC. As protein: CASSPLLLAGSKEFF.

This clonotype has a count of ten or more. The chain carries TRBV18 and TRBJ2-1; 8 bases are a match to TRBD1. V was clipped by 0 bases and J by 5 bases; unmatched bases: 6. The CDR3 runs 16 residues. From germline, CDR1 is KGHSH and CDR2 LQKENI. CDR3 residues: CASSPPSRQGNNEQFF. CDR3 DNA sequence: TGTGCCAGCTCACCACCGAGCCGACAGGGGAACAATGAGCAGTTCTTC.

As for this clonotype: With a much larger clone just one base away, this may be a read error. This chain uses TRBV28 with TRBJ2-5; a possible D gene is TRBD1 (6 bases). The V gene's germline CDR1 is MDHEN and CDR2 SYDVKM. The CDR3 sequence is 15 residues long. CDR3 DNA sequence: TGTGCCAGCGGTTTTGGACAGCTATTCCAAGAGACCCAGTACTTC. It translates to CASGFGQLFQETQYF.

This clonotype was recorded many times. The chain links TRBV7-6 to TRBJ2-1, with 7 bases identical to TRBD2. This CDR3 comprises 16 residues. CDR1 is SGHVS and CDR2 is FNYEAQ in the germline V gene. The V gene end was trimmed by 4 bases and the J gene end by 4 bases; junction bases not matched to a gene: 10. The CDR3 DNA reads TGTGCCAGCAGCTCGCCGCGACTAGCCCGTTACAATGAGCAGTTCTTC. Residues: CASSSPRLARYNEQFF.

This chain uses TRBV30 with TRBJ2-2, with D possibly being TRBD1 (5 bases). This CDR3 has 13 residues. From germline, CDR1 is GTSNPN and CDR2 SVGIG (reference sequence). V was pared by 4 bases and J by 3 bases, with 9 bases between. The CDR3 DNA follows: TGTGCCTGGACTGACAGATACACCGGGGAGCTGTTTTTT. This translates into CAWTDRYTGELFF.

This clonotype was seen many times. The chain links TRBV7-9 to TRBJ2-7; the match to TRBD1 covers 9 bases. CDR1 and CDR2 from the germline V gene are SEHNR and FQNEAQ (reference sequence). V shed 7 bases, J shed 6 bases, and the junction held 7 bases outside the gene matches. The CDR3 sequence is 13 residues long. The CDR3 sequence: CASIRTGVGEQYF. In DNA, the CDR3 is TGTGCCAGCATCCGGACAGGGGTGGGCGAGCAGTACTTC.